This T cell receptor (beta chain) was documented in a study of blood T cell repertoires in COVID-19. Study-wide context: PBMCs, B-cell-depleted T cells, or T cells provided the cDNA or gDNA that made up the material.

The germline CDR1 and CDR2 sequences are GTSNPN and SVGIG (reference sequence). V was pared by 2 bases and J by 6 bases, with 8 bases between. CDR3 length equals 11 residues. This clone was seen once. Some clones are missing from TCRdb's copy, which holds only in-frame ones; the method was immunoSEQ multiplex PCR. The repertoire has a few hundred thousand clones, approximately 83% of them found once; the top ten carry approximately 9.9%. V usage is TRBV30 and J usage is TRBJ2-7; D is perhaps TRBD1 (5 bases). Sequencing was done on a sample of peripheral blood. The TCR was taken from a woman aged 70 to 79 with acute or convalescent COVID-19. The CDR3 here is CAWSRQGEQYF. In DNA form, the CDR3 reads TGTGCCTGGAGTCGCCAGGGCGAGCAGTACTTC.